Listed here is a single T cell receptor beta chain. Its antigen is currently unknown. This may arise from a read error, as a much more abundant clone is one base away. Quantitative barcoded 5'-RACE was used to prepare TCR beta libraries. MiXCR, run by TCRdb on the 5' RACE reads, gives a single entry per CDR3 protein. The profile shows approximately 540,000 distinct CDR3 sequences, about an eighth of them singletons. The sample belongs to a study of CD8 T cells in ankylosing spondylitis. Whole-study findings and limits: Those disease-linked clones were CD8+; they were also relatively rare in peripheral blood. Reportedly, disease-linked clones are significantly enriched in ankylosing spondylitis patients' matched synovial fluid. Reactive arthritis synovial fluid and blood previously showed some of these motif variants. Within ankylosing spondylitis blood, a TCR beta motif made up of under 10 highly homologous variants appeared to be characteristic.

Trimming took 3 bases from V and 4 from J, leaving 18 bases between them. Germline lookup yields CDR1 MGHRA and CDR2 YSYEKL. The CDR3 runs to 16 residues. The sample was blood, either unsorted or a sorted T cell fraction (not recorded which). The chain links TRBV4-1 to TRBJ1-2, with D possibly TRBD1 on 6 matching bases. This TCR came from a male donor with ankylosing spondylitis. DNA of the CDR3: TGCGCCAGCAGCCAGACGAGACAGGTGATTATCTATGGCTACACCTTC. Translated, it gives CASSQTRQVIIYGYTF.